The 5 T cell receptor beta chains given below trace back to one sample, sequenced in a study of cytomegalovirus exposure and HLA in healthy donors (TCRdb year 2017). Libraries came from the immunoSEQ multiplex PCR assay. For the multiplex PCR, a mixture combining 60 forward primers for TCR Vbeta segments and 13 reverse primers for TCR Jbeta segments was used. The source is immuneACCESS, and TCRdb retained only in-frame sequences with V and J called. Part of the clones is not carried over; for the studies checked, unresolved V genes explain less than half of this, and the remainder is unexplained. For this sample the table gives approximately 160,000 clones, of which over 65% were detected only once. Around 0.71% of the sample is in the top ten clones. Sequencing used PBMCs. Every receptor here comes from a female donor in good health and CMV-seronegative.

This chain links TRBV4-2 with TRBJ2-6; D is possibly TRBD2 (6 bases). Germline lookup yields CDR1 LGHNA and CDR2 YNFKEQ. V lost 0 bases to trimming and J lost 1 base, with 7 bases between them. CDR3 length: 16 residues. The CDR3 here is CASSQDRESGANVLTF. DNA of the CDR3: TGTGCCAGCAGCCAAGATCGGGAGTCTGGGGCCAACGTCCTGACTTTC.

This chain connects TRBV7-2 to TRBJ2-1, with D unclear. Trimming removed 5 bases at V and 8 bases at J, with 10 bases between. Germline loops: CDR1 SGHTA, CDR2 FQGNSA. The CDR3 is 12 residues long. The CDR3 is CASSPRIYEQFF. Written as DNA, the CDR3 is TGTGCCAGCAGCCCCCGTATTTATGAGCAGTTCTTC.

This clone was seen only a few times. CDR3 DNA sequence: TGTGCCAGCAGTGAAACTACGGGACTAGTTGGCAATGAGCAGTTCTTC. Protein product: CASSETTGLVGNEQFF. The chain carries TRBV6-1 and TRBJ2-1, with 8 bases aligning to TRBD2. Germline V lookup: CDR1 MNHNS, CDR2 SASEGT. With 2 bases clipped from V and 6 bases from J, the junction kept 9 bases outside the gene matches. The CDR3 loop spans 16 amino acids.

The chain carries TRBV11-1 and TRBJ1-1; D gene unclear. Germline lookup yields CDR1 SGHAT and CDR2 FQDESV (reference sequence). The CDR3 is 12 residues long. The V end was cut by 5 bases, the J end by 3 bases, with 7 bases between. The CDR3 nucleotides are TGTGCCAGCAGCACAGTCCACACTGAAGCTTTCTTT. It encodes CASSTVHTEAFF.

CDR3 amino acids: CASQAEAGSSYEQYF. The CDR3 DNA is TGTGCCAGCCAAGCGGAGGCGGGGAGCTCCTACGAGCAGTACTTC. V usage is TRBV19 and J usage is TRBJ2-7; perhaps TRBD2 as D (6 bases). V shed 9 bases and J shed 0 bases, with 18 bases lying between them. CDR1 is LNHDA and CDR2 is SQIVND in the germline V gene (reference sequence). The CDR3 loop spans 15 amino acids. The full variable domain, in which reference TRBV19 and TRBJ2-7 provide the parts outside the CDR3, is DGGITQSPKYLFRKEGQNVTLSCEQNLNHDAMYWYRQDPGQGLRLIYYSQIVNDFQKGDIAEGYSVSREKKESFPLTVTSAQKNPTAFYLCASQAEAGSSYEQYFGPGTRLTVT.